The entry below describes one T cell receptor (beta chain). What it recognizes is unknown. This sample stems from a study of shared clonotypes between healthy human individuals. Study-wide context: CD4 naive cells filled three plates per donor, CD4 memory three, CD8 naive two and CD8 memory one. Regarding the study as a whole: The study generally estimated greater richness for naive than memory subsets. Some clonotypes were shared by all four sorted-subset donors, while others were not shared. The non-shared ones had lower generation probabilities than the shared ones. Clonotypes that were shared across a handful of donors made up around 5% of naive CD4 clonotypes.

The table came from immunoSEQ multiplex PCR; TCRdb's copy has only in-frame clones and leaves some out. The data show 700,000 to 950,000 clones, with just over 95% seen just once and around 0.21% held by the top ten. The CDR3 extends over 15 amino acids. Trimming pared 2 bases from V and 3 bases from J, leaving 15 bases between. The germline CDR1 and CDR2 sequences are SGDLS and YYNGEE. Naive CD8 cells lacked CD45RO, underwent positive selection for CCR7 and left out terminally differentiated effector memory CD45RA+ cells. Source material: naive CD8+ T cells sorted from blood. This chain links TRBV9 with TRBJ2-7, with D perhaps matching TRBD2 (5 bases). The clonotype comes from a man in his thirties or forties in good health. The CDR3 here is CASSVEGLPGYEQYF. Here the CDR3 DNA reads TGTGCCAGCAGCGTTGAGGGTCTCCCCGGCTACGAGCAGTACTTC.